Below, 23 T cell receptor beta chains from the same sample are listed, as sequenced in a study of early T cells in non-severe SARS-CoV-2 infection. TCRdb passed the 5' RACE reads through MiXCR, listing each CDR3 protein once. The sample holds around 57,000 distinct CDR3 sequences, more than 10% seen once. Sequences were obtained from whole blood. The receptors shown here come from an adult who was a healthcare worker with PCR-confirmed SARS-CoV-2 infection or an uninfected control (not recorded which).

This clonotype was seen more than once but under ten times. The chain combines TRBV7-8 with TRBJ2-2; 11 bases agree with TRBD2. The junction had 8 bases not matched to a gene; V was cut back by 5 bases and J by 6 bases. Looked up from germline, CDR1 is SGHVS and CDR2 is FQNEAQ. The CDR3 is made up of 16 amino acids. CDR3 region: CASSTIAGGPAGELFF. CDR3 bases: TGTGCCAGCAGCACGATAGCGGGGGGGCCAGCCGGGGAGCTGTTTTTT.

This clonotype was counted ten times or more. V gene TRBV10-3 combines with J gene TRBJ2-1; D could derive from TRBD1 or TRBD2 (5 bases each). CDR3 length equals 15 residues. Germline CDR1 is ENHRY and CDR2 is SYGVKD. The V and J ends lost 4 bases and 5 bases respectively, with 15 bases between them. The DNA for the CDR3 is TGTGCCATCAGTGCTAGCCGGGACGGTAACAATGAGCAGTTCTTC. Its translation is CAISASRDGNNEQFF.

The chain links TRBV2 to TRBJ2-5, with D tentatively TRBD2 (6 bases). There are 15 residues in the CDR3. Germline CDR1 SNHLY, CDR2 FYNNEI. The germline V and J ends were trimmed by 4 bases and 2 bases, with 14 bases remaining between them. CDR3 in DNA: TGTGCCAGCAGTGTTATCGGGGGAAGGCAAGAGACCCAGTACTTC. It encodes CASSVIGGRQETQYF.

V gene TRBV11-2 combines with J gene TRBJ2-5; D is unclear. The V gene lost 5 bases and the J gene lost 2 bases, with 15 bases spanning the gap. Germline CDR1 and CDR2: SGHAT and FQNNGV. The CDR3 has 15 residues. The CDR3, as DNA: TGTGCCAGCAGCGACGGGTCCCTGGCGCAAGAGACCCAGTACTTC. It encodes CASSDGSLAQETQYF.

The chain is built from TRBV28 and TRBJ2-7; tentative D call: TRBD1 (6 bases). V lost 4 bases, J lost 0 bases, and 10 bases lay in between. The CDR3 has 14 residues. From germline, CDR1 is MDHEN and CDR2 SYDVKM. The CDR3 loop reads CASSSGQSSYEQYF. CDR3 nucleotide sequence: TGTGCCAGCAGTTCCGGACAGAGCTCCTACGAGCAGTACTTC.

V gene TRBV27 combines with J gene TRBJ1-4; TRBD1 matches 7 bases. Germline V lookup: CDR1 MNHEY, CDR2 SMNVEV (reference sequence). V was pared by 6 bases and J by 8 bases, with 12 bases of the junction left unmatched. The CDR3 is made up of 15 amino acids. CDR3 in amino acids: CASRPTRTGGEKLFF. CDR3 DNA sequence: TGTGCCAGCAGGCCGACCCGGACAGGTGGGGAAAAACTGTTTTTT.

The chain couples TRBV12-5 to TRBJ2-3; D gene ambiguous. CDR1 and CDR2 (germline): LGHNT, FRNRAP. The CDR3 length is 13 residues. V was cut by 0 bases and J by 3 bases, with 4 bases left in between. The CDR3 DNA is TGTGCTAGTGGTTTGGTGGGGACAGATACGCAGTATTTT. Its protein product is CASGLVGTDTQYF.

At least ten counts were recorded for this clonotype. The chain recombines TRBV10-3 with TRBJ1-1; no reliable D call. The V gene lost 6 bases and the J gene lost 0 bases, with 8 bases spanning the gap. Germline loops: CDR1 ENHRY, CDR2 SYGVKD. This CDR3 region has 13 residues. CDR3 nucleotides: TGTGCCATCAGGGGAGAACTGAACACTGAAGCTTTCTTT. It codes for CAIRGELNTEAFF.

V gene TRBV29-1 combines with J gene TRBJ2-5; 9 bases are a match to TRBD2. The CDR3 extends over 13 amino acids. The V gene's germline CDR1 is SQVTM and CDR2 ANQGSEA. V trimming: 4 bases; J trimming: 5 bases; junction bases outside the gene matches: 5. The CDR3 protein is CSVVRGGRETQYF. The CDR3 coding sequence is TGCAGCGTTGTGCGGGGGGGCCGGGAGACCCAGTACTTC. Full variable domain (missing parts from reference TRBV29-1 and TRBJ2-5): SAVISQKPSRDICQRGTSLTIQCQVDSQVTMMFWYRQQPGQSLTLIATANQGSEATYESGFVIDKFPISRPNLTFSTLTVSNMSPEDSSIYLCSVVRGGRETQYFGPGTRLLVL.

This clonotype was counted at least ten times. The J gene is TRBJ1-5, the V gene TRBV10-3; the D gene is possibly TRBD1 (6 bases). The CDR3 loop spans 14 amino acids. With 7 bases removed from V and 3 bases from J, the gap between germline ends came to 13 bases. The V gene's germline CDR1 is ENHRY and CDR2 SYGVKD. In DNA form, the CDR3 reads TGTGCCATCAAGGCGGGGGCGGCCAATCAGCCCCAGCATTTT. Protein sequence: CAIKAGAANQPQHF.

This clonotype was counted only a few times. The chain links TRBV29-1 to TRBJ2-7, with unresolved D. The CDR3 consists of 13 residues. CDR1 and CDR2 (germline): SQVTM, ANQGSEA. V was pared by 7 bases and J by 6 bases, with 19 bases between. CDR3 nucleotides: TGCAGCGCCAAGACAAAGGTGAATGGCGAGCAGTACTTC. Translation: CSAKTKVNGEQYF.

This sequence joins TRBV29-1 and TRBJ2-1; D unresolved. V dropped 0 bases and J dropped 16 bases, with 22 bases sitting between them. The CDR3 runs 14 residues. Germline CDR1 is SQVTM and CDR2 is ANQGSEA. CDR3 in DNA: TGCAGCGTTGAAGATGAGGCGCAACCCAGGATTCATTTCTTC. Translating it yields CSVEDEAQPRIHFF.

The chain joins TRBV6-5 to TRBJ2-2, with D perhaps matching TRBD2 (5 bases). The CDR3 spans 14 residues. Trimming pared 6 bases from V and 7 bases from J, leaving 15 bases between. CDR1 and CDR2 from the germline V gene are MNHEY and SVGAGI. The CDR3 nucleotides read TGTGCCAGCAGCCTCCCTGCCCGGGGCGGGGAGCTGTTTTTT. It yields the protein CASSLPARGGELFF.

This clonotype was found a few times. The J gene is TRBJ2-1, the V gene TRBV25-1; 13 nucleotides agree with TRBD2. The CDR3 is 15 amino acids. Germline-derived CDR1 and CDR2 are MGHDK and SYGVNS. V lost 5 bases to trimming and J lost 10 bases; unmatched junction nucleotides: 8. The chain's CDR3 is CASSSQGLAGREQFF. The CDR3 bases are TGTGCCAGCAGTTCCCAGGGACTAGCGGGGAGGGAGCAGTTCTTC.

This rearrangement joins TRBV25-1 to TRBJ2-1; either TRBD1 or TRBD2 may supply D (5 bases each). V dropped 7 bases and J dropped 6 bases, with 19 bases sitting between them. This CDR3 is 15 amino acids long. From germline, CDR1 is MGHDK and CDR2 SYGVNS. The DNA for the CDR3 is TGTGCCAGCATCTCCGGGACGGAGTACTTCAATGAGCAGTTCTTC. Protein sequence: CASISGTEYFNEQFF.

The sample holds many counts of this clonotype. V gene TRBV19 combines with J gene TRBJ2-1; 11 bases map to TRBD2. Germline V lookup: CDR1 LNHDA, CDR2 SQIVND (reference sequence). There are 16 residues in the CDR3. J lost 4 bases, V lost 7 bases, and 9 bases had no gene match. The CDR3 spells CASTDLAGGRYNEQFF. As DNA, the CDR3 is TGTGCCAGTACCGACTTAGCGGGGGGGCGGTACAATGAGCAGTTCTTC.

There are many counts of this clonotype. CDR3 in DNA: TGCGCCAGCAGCCAAGTCGAGACAGACGAGCAGTACTTC. Residues: CASSQVETDEQYF. The chain links TRBV4-3 to TRBJ2-7; D possibly corresponds to TRBD1 (5 bases). Trimming shortened V by 1 base and J by 5 bases, and 9 bases separated the two germline ends. The germline V gene has CDR1 LGHNA and CDR2 YSLEER. The CDR3 length is 13 residues.

This clonotype was found a few times. This rearrangement joins TRBV6-2 or TRBV6-3 to TRBJ1-2; D may be TRBD1 (6 bases). The V end was cut by 2 bases, the J end by 0 bases, with 10 bases between. Germline lookup yields CDR1 MNHEY and CDR2 SVGEGT. There are 15 residues in the CDR3. CDR3: CASSYGDRSNYGYTF. CDR3 nucleotide sequence: TGTGCCAGCAGTTACGGAGACAGGTCTAACTATGGCTACACCTTC.

This clonotype has at least ten counts. V usage is TRBV5-8 and J usage is TRBJ1-1; D gene unclear. Between the trimmed V and J ends, which lost 2 bases and 1 base, there was a span of 18 bases. The V gene's germline CDR1 is SGHTS and CDR2 YDEGEE. CDR3 length equals 17 residues. CDR3 amino acids: CASSLIWELTPNTEAFF. The CDR3 DNA reads as TGTGCCAGCAGCTTAATTTGGGAGCTAACCCCGAACACTGAAGCTTTCTTT.

For this clonotype: Possible read error: a much larger clone is one base away. The J gene is TRBJ2-2, the V gene TRBV7-3, with D perhaps matching TRBD1 (6 bases). The V end lost 3 bases, the J end lost 6 bases, and 11 bases lay between the germline ends. The CDR3 spans 14 residues. Germline V gene lookup returns CDR1 SGHTA and CDR2 FQGTGA. The DNA for the CDR3 is TGTGCCAGCAGCTTTCTCAGGGGCGCCGGGGAGCTGTTTTTT. Protein product: CASSFLRGAGELFF.

This clonotype was detected many times. The rearrangement uses TRBV6-6 and TRBJ1-6, with a weak D call TRBD1 (5 bases). The CDR3 has 17 amino acids. CDR1 and CDR2 from the germline V gene are MNHNY and SVGAGI (reference sequence). V lost 6 bases to trimming and J lost 0 bases, with 15 bases between them. The CDR3 protein is CASRLTGLSSYNSPLHF. The CDR3 DNA follows: TGTGCCAGCAGGCTCACAGGCCTTAGCTCCTATAATTCACCCCTCCACTTT.

Many counts were recorded for this clonotype. CDR3 residues: CSAAGTGGEDTQYF. CDR3 DNA sequence: TGCAGTGCTGCCGGGACAGGGGGCGAAGATACGCAGTATTTT. The rearrangement uses TRBV20-1 and TRBJ2-3; 12 nucleotides line up with TRBD1. The germline CDR1 and CDR2 sequences are DFQATT and SNEGSKA (reference sequence). The CDR3 runs to 14 residues. J lost 5 bases, V lost 5 bases, and 5 bases had no gene match.

V usage is TRBV27 and J usage is TRBJ2-1; the D call may be TRBD1 or TRBD2 (5 bases each). This CDR3 is 12 amino acids long. Trimming shortened V by 7 bases and J by 9 bases, and 13 bases separated the two germline ends. The germline CDR1 and CDR2 sequences are MNHEY and SMNVEV (reference sequence). In DNA form, the CDR3 reads TGTGCCAGCAATCCACCGAGGGGTGAGCAGTTCTTC. Translating it yields CASNPPRGEQFF.